The 32 T cell receptor beta chains below come from one sample, sequenced in a study of tumor-infiltrating lymphocytes in primary liver carcinoma. The template, approximately 500 ng total RNA, yielded TCR beta cDNA made with a constant-region primer. Three nested multiplex PCR rounds of slightly modified ARM-PCR generated TCR beta libraries. Amplification in the first two PCR rounds was performed using TRBV1-TRBV30 forward primers and a C-beta reverse primer for approximately 10 cycles each. TCRdb reprocessed the multiplex PCR reads via MiXCR and lists one record per CDR3 protein. The table lists fewer than 400,000 distinct CDR3 sequences, 60% to 80% of them singletons. Germline DNA was extracted too, while blood RNA derived from unsorted whole blood. Material for sequencing was peripheral blood. The receptors come from a man aged 40-50 years with primary liver carcinoma and hepatitis B virus infection.

The DNA of the CDR3 is TGTGCCAGCAGCCCCCGGGTGACTAGCGGGAGGGACAATGAGCAGTTCTTC. Amino acid sequence: CASSPRVTSGRDNEQFF. This chain joins TRBV11-2 and TRBJ2-1; 14 bases are a match to TRBD2. V lost 5 bases and J lost 5; bases outside the gene matches: 8. The CDR3 consists of 17 residues. CDR1 and CDR2 (germline): SGHAT, FQNNGV.

Details on this clonotype: At one end, the junction sequence differs from germline, possibly due to a read error. The CDR3 bases are TGTGCCAGCAGTTTAGTTTGGACAGGGGGACACAATGAGCAGTTCTTC. Its protein is CASSLVWTGGHNEQFF. V is TRBV11-2 and J is TRBJ2-1; 10 nucleotides align to TRBD1. Germline CDR1 is SGHAT and CDR2 is FQNNGV. The CDR3 is 16 residues long.

As regards this clonotype: A much larger clone is a single base away; this may be a read error. V usage is TRBV29-1 and J usage is TRBJ2-5, with 15 nucleotides matching TRBD2. The CDR3 has 15 residues. The V gene end was trimmed by 6 bases and the J gene end by 5 bases; junction bases not matched to a gene: 7. In germline, CDR1 is SQVTM, CDR2 ANQGSEA. CDR3 in amino acids: CSVRTSGRAEETQYF. The CDR3, as DNA: TGCAGCGTACGGACTAGCGGGAGGGCCGAGGAGACCCAGTACTTC.

About this clonotype: One end of the junction varies from germline; a read error may be responsible. This chain connects TRBV6-6 to TRBJ1-6; possible D gene TRBD1, 6 bases. The CDR3 extends over 15 amino acids. Germline V gene sequence: CDR1 MNHNY, CDR2 SVGAGI (reference sequence). Here the CDR3 reads CVSTKQGIHESPIHF. The CDR3 nucleotides read TGTGTCAGCACCAAACAGGGAATACATGAATCACCCATCCACTTT.

A word on this clonotype: One junction end disagrees with the germline gene, perhaps due to a read error. The chain joins TRBV4-2 to TRBJ2-7; TRBD2 might be the D (5 bases). Germline V gives CDR1 LGHNA, CDR2 YNFKEQ. The CDR3 sequence is 17 residues long. The CDR3 coding sequence is TGTGCCAGCAGCCAAGACGGCGGGCAGTCCATCTCCTACGAACAGTACTTC. Translation gives CASSQDGGQSISYEQYF.

The chain carries TRBV12-3 or TRBV12-4 and TRBJ2-2; tentative D call: TRBD1 (6 bases). The CDR3 contains 14 residues. V was trimmed by 6 bases and J by 1 base, leaving 9 bases between them. In nucleotides, the CDR3 is TGTGCCAGCAGCAGGGGAATGAACACCGGGGAGCTGTTTTTT. It specifies CASSRGMNTGELFF.

The V call is TRBV5-4, the J call TRBJ2-2, with D tentatively TRBD2 (6 bases). The CDR3 totals 12 residues. Germline V gene data show CDR1 as SGHNT and CDR2 as YYREEE (reference sequence). Here the CDR3 reads CVNSAGGGELFF. CDR3 DNA: TGTGTCAACAGCGCCGGGGGCGGGGAGCTGTTTTTT. Drawing the rest from reference TRBV5-4 and TRBJ2-2, the complete variable domain is ETGVTQSPTHLIKTRGQQVTLRCSSQSGHNTVSWYQQALGQGPQFIFQYYREEENGRGNFPPRFSGLQFPNYSSELNVNALELDDSALYLCVNSAGGGELFFGEGSRLTVL.

Comments on this clonotype: One end of the junction varies from germline; a read error may be responsible. The rearrangement links TRBV4-1 to TRBJ2-1; perhaps TRBD1 as D (6 bases). The CDR3 spans 15 residues. Germline V gives CDR1 MGHRA, CDR2 YSYEKL. This CDR3 is CASSQDLGASGKQFF. In DNA form, the CDR3 reads TGCGCCAGCAGCCAAGATCTGGGGGCGTCCGGTAAGCAGTTCTTT.

Points on this clonotype: The junction and the germline gene differ at one end; a read error may be behind it. The CDR3 DNA is TGTGCCATCAGTATGGAAGAACACTCCTACGAGCAGTACTTC. This sequence encodes CAISMEEHSYEQYF. The chain employs TRBV6-1 and TRBJ2-7, with D unclear. The germline CDR1 and CDR2 sequences are MNHNS and SASEGT. CDR3 length equals 14 residues.

This chain links TRBV28 with TRBJ1-5; D not certain. Germline V gene lookup returns CDR1 MDHEN and CDR2 SYDVKM. The CDR3 has 12 amino acids. V was trimmed by 2 bases and J by 6 bases, leaving 5 bases between them. This chain's CDR3 is CASSLVGQPQHF. The CDR3 DNA sequence: TGTGCCAGCAGTTTAGTGGGTCAGCCCCAGCATTTT. The whole variable domain, remainder taken from reference TRBV28 and TRBJ1-5, is DVKVTQSSRYLVKRTGEKVFLECVQDMDHENMFWYRQDPGLGLRLIYFSYDVKMKEKGDIPEGYSVSREKKERFSLILESASTNQTSMYLCASSLVGQPQHFGDGTRLSIL.

V gene TRBV5-1 combines with J gene TRBJ2-2; 10 nucleotides align to TRBD1. The CDR3 covers 18 residues. Looked up from germline, CDR1 is SGHRS and CDR2 is YFSETQ. V shed 4 bases and J 7 bases; nucleotides not matched to a gene: 16. The CDR3 DNA reads as TGCGCCAGCAGCAAAACCCCCCCGAGACAGGGGGCGCGCGGGGAGCTGTTTTTT. It codes for CASSKTPPRQGARGELFF.

This clonotype was seen more than once but under ten times. This chain joins TRBV7-9 and TRBJ1-1; 8 bases agree with TRBD1. The germline V gene has CDR1 SEHNR and CDR2 FQNEAQ (reference sequence). The CDR3 loop spans 15 amino acids. V dropped 5 bases and J dropped 5; count of bases not matched to a gene: 10. Written as DNA, the CDR3 is TGTGCCAGCAGCGCATCAGGGGGCGTGGGGACTGAAGCTTTCTTT. Amino acid sequence: CASSASGGVGTEAFF.

The count of this clonotype is one. The chain couples TRBV4-1 to TRBJ2-5, with 10 bases aligning to TRBD1. Germline assignment: CDR1 MGHRA and CDR2 YSYEKL. CDR3 length: 15 amino acids. Germline trimming cut 4 bases from V and 6 bases from J; bases unmatched to any gene: 8. The CDR3 here is CASSLGTGAEKTQYF. For the CDR3, the DNA is TGCGCCAGCAGCCTCGGGACAGGGGCTGAGAAGACCCAGTACTTC.

The chain couples TRBV12-3 or TRBV12-4 to TRBJ2-3, with D perhaps being TRBD1 or TRBD2 (5 bases each). Trimming removed 6 bases at V and 4 bases at J, with 17 bases between. The CDR3 has 15 amino acids. CDR3 loop: CASSRDLQRSDTQYF. The CDR3 bases are TGTGCCAGCAGCCGGGACCTCCAAAGGTCAGATACGCAGTATTTT.

About this clonotype: This CDR3 fails to terminate in the conserved phenylalanine or tryptophan, so it likely reflects a read error. This chain links TRBV29-1 with TRBJ2-3; either TRBD1 or TRBD2 may fit D (5 bases each). V lost 7 bases and J lost 2, with 16 bases in between. Per the germline V gene, CDR1 is SQVTM and CDR2 is ANQGSEA. This CDR3 comprises 14 residues. DNA for the CDR3: TGCAGCGCCCCCGGGACCCTCCTCACAGATACGCAGTATTCT. Its translation: CSAPGTLLTDTQYS.

Remarks on this clonotype: One junction end does not reproduce the germline sequence, and a read error may be involved. J is TRBJ1-4 and V is TRBV11-2; 10 positions agree with TRBD1. Germline V gene data show CDR1 as SGHAT and CDR2 as FQNNGV. The CDR3 length is 17 residues. The CDR3 sequence: CASSPGQGVNRGEKRFF. CDR3 DNA: TGTGCCAGCAGCCCAGGACAGGGGGTGAACCGGGGCGAAAAACGGTTTTTT.

To note about this clonotype: A much larger clone sits a single nucleotide away, making a read error possible. V is TRBV6-5 and J is TRBJ2-3; maybe TRBD1 (6 bases). There are 15 residues in the CDR3. CDR1 and CDR2 (germline): MNHEY, SVGAGI. The CDR3 nucleotides are TGTGGCAGCAGAACCACAGGGTTCCTAACAGATACGCAGTATTTT. It codes for CGSRTTGFLTDTQYF.

There are many counts of this clonotype. This rearrangement joins TRBV12-3 or TRBV12-4 to TRBJ1-1; D is uncertain. CDR3 size: 12 residues. V was trimmed by 1 base and J by 8 bases, leaving 8 bases between them. The CDR3 DNA follows: TGTGCCAGCAGTTTAGGGACGGCAGAAGCTTTCTTT. Translated, it gives CASSLGTAEAFF.

A remark on this clonotype: One base away lies a much larger clone, so this may be a sequencing read error. The CDR3 carries no conserved terminal phenylalanine or tryptophan, so it likely arises from a read error. The chain is built from TRBV4-2 and TRBJ2-1; 9 bases agree with TRBD2. The germline V gene has CDR1 LGHNA and CDR2 YNFKEQ. This CDR3 comprises 16 residues. The V segment lost 0 bases and the J segment 1 base; nucleotides outside the gene matches: 1. The CDR3 here is CASSQETSGSYNEQFL. In nucleotides, the CDR3 is TGTGCCAGCAGCCAAGAGACTAGCGGATCCTACAATGAGCAGTTCTTA.

This clonotype was seen at least ten times. The rearrangement links TRBV4-1 to TRBJ2-7; TRBD1 agrees at 7 bases. V dropped 1 base and J dropped 7; count of bases not matched to a gene: 1. The CDR3 contains 12 residues. Germline-derived CDR1 and CDR2 are MGHRA and YSYEKL. In DNA, the CDR3 is TGCGCCAGCAGCCAAGCAGGGGGAGAGCAGTACTTC. It translates to CASSQAGGEQYF.

In this sample, this clonotype turned up a few times. A clone one base away is much larger, so this may be a read error. The CDR3 DNA follows: TGTGTCAGCAGGGGCAGGGCATCCTACGAGCAGTACTTC. Protein product: CVSRGRASYEQYF. The chain uses TRBV6-2 or TRBV6-3 and TRBJ2-7, with D possibly TRBD1 on 6 matching bases. The germline V gene has CDR1 MNHEY and CDR2 SVGEGT. The CDR3 runs 13 residues.

The chain joins TRBV6-2 or TRBV6-3 to TRBJ1-1; no clear D gene. Per germline, CDR1 MNHEY and CDR2 SVGEGT. V lost 4 bases, J lost 0 bases, and 9 bases lay in between. The CDR3 contains 14 residues. The CDR3 region has the DNA TGTGCCAGCAGTTGGAGGAGCATGAACACTGAAGCTTTCTTT. It is translated as CASSWRSMNTEAFF.

The chain employs TRBV5-1 and TRBJ2-3, with D uncertain. V lost 2 bases, J lost 6 bases, and 13 bases lay in between. The CDR3 has 14 amino acids. CDR1 and CDR2 from the germline V gene are SGHRS and YFSETQ. The DNA for the CDR3 is TGCGCCAGCAGCTTAGGTGCGATCGTGGATACGCAGTATTTT. It translates to CASSLGAIVDTQYF.

In this sample, this clonotype turned up many times. The chain links TRBV29-1 to TRBJ2-5, with 10 bases that match TRBD1. The CDR3 is 13 amino acids. J gave up 4 bases and V 7 bases, and 6 bases lay outside the gene matches. Germline loops: CDR1 SQVTM, CDR2 ANQGSEA. CDR3 region: CSGDRGLRETQYF. The DNA for the CDR3 is TGCAGCGGAGACAGGGGGCTTAGAGAGACCCAGTACTTC.

In its sample, this clonotype was seen many times. The gene calls are TRBV7-9 and TRBJ1-4, with TRBD1 matching 10 bases. With V trimmed by 4 bases and J by 6 bases, 5 bases remained unmatched. The V gene's germline CDR1 is SEHNR and CDR2 FQNEAQ (reference sequence). CDR3 length: 15 residues. The CDR3: CASSSGTGVYEKLFF. CDR3 in DNA: TGTGCCAGCAGCTCCGGGACAGGGGTTTATGAAAAACTGTTTTTT. The full variable domain, rest sourced from reference TRBV7-9 and TRBJ1-4, is DTGVSQNPRHKITKRGQNVTFRCDPISEHNRLYWYRQTLGQGPEFLTYFQNEAQLEKSRLLSDRFSAERPKGSFSTLEIQRTEQGDSAMYLCASSSGTGVYEKLFFGSGTQLSVL.

Turning to this clonotype: At one boundary the junction diverges from the germline segment, which might be a read error. The chain employs TRBV11-3 and TRBJ2-5; the D gene is possibly TRBD2 (6 bases). CDR3 length equals 15 residues. Germline V gene sequence: CDR1 SGHNT, CDR2 YENEEA. CDR3 in DNA: TGTGCCAGCAGCTTGGGCCCGGGACTTATAGAGACCCAGCACTTC. It codes for CASSLGPGLIETQHF.

This clonotype came up many times. The chain joins TRBV29-1 to TRBJ2-3; a possible D gene is TRBD1 (6 bases). The CDR3 totals 12 residues. V was clipped by 8 bases and J by 3 bases, with 12 bases between them. Per germline, CDR1 SQVTM and CDR2 ANQGSEA. In nucleotides, the CDR3 is TGCAGCACCGAAACAGGGACAGATACGCAGTATTTT. This gives the protein CSTETGTDTQYF.

Regarding this clonotype: A read error may explain this, as a much larger clone is one base away. The J gene is TRBJ2-7, the V gene TRBV4-2; the D is unclear. Germline lookup yields CDR1 LGHNA and CDR2 YNFKEQ. The CDR3 has 16 residues. CDR3 region: CTSSQDAAPLPLKQYF. Written as DNA, the CDR3 is TGTACCAGCAGCCAAGATGCGGCCCCTTTGCCTCTCAAGCAGTACTTC.

A remark on this clonotype: This is likely a read error, given that the CDR3 carries no conserved phenylalanine or tryptophan at its end. V is TRBV11-3 and J is TRBJ2-5; D may be TRBD1 (6 bases). Germline loops: CDR1 SGHNT, CDR2 YENEEA. Trimming removed 6 bases at V and 2 bases at J, with 10 bases between. The CDR3 totals 13 residues. The CDR3 DNA follows: TGTGCCAGCAGTTTTCAGGGGCAAGAGACCCAGTACATC. Translating it yields CASSFQGQETQYI.

The genes are TRBV6-6 and TRBJ1-1; TRBD1 agrees at 9 bases. CDR3 size: 16 residues. Germline V gene lookup returns CDR1 MNHNY and CDR2 SVGAGI (reference sequence). After removal of 6 bases from V and 5 bases from J, the junction contained 13 bases not matched to a gene. The CDR3 sequence: CASRQPGTGWLTEAFF. CDR3 in DNA: TGTGCCAGCAGGCAACCCGGGACAGGGTGGTTAACTGAAGCTTTCTTT.

V is TRBV12-3 or TRBV12-4 and J is TRBJ1-6; weak D call: TRBD1 (6 bases). This CDR3 is 14 amino acids long. V lost 3 bases and J 8 bases, leaving 11 bases between the germline ends. The CDR3 is CASSFRDIYSPLHF. The DNA for the CDR3 is TGTGCCAGCAGTTTCCGGGACATCTATTCACCCCTCCACTTT.

The genes are TRBV11-1 and TRBJ2-1, with TRBD2 identical over 7 bases. Germline-derived CDR1 and CDR2 are SGHAT and FQDESV (reference sequence). The trim removed 6 bases at V and 16 bases at J, leaving 24 bases unmatched. This CDR3 has 16 amino acids. CDR3 sequence: CASRSLRESSYNEQFF. DNA of the CDR3: TGTGCCAGCAGATCCCTGCGGGAGAGCTCCTACAATGAACAATTCTTC.